One and the same sample provided the 27 T cell receptor beta chains below, sequenced in a study of CD8 T cells in acute hepatitis C reinfection. The time point here: naive CD8 control sorted from an acute-time-point sample. Produced via immunoSEQ multiplex PCR; TCRdb's table is partial and in-frame only. Here the sample spans tens of thousands of clones, roughly 85% being singletons. The sequencing input was naive CD8+ T cells from PBMCs. These TCRs come from a woman under 30 who spontaneously cleared hepatitis C infection.

The genes are TRBV25-1 and TRBJ1-4, with 7 bases aligning to TRBD1. V gave up 1 base and J gave up 8 bases; unmatched junction bases: 13. This CDR3 has 17 amino acids. Germline assignment: CDR1 MGHDK and CDR2 SYGVNS. The CDR3 region is CASSESLQGISWEKLFF. Here the CDR3 DNA reads TGTGCCAGCAGTGAATCGCTACAGGGGATAAGTTGGGAAAAACTGTTTTTT. The full variable domain, its missing parts supplied by reference TRBV25-1 and TRBJ1-4, is EADIYQTPRYLVIGTGKKITLECSQTMGHDKMYWYQQDPGMELHLIHYSYGVNSTEKGDLSSESTVSRIRTEHFPLTLESARPSHTSQYLCASSESLQGISWEKLFFGSGTQLSVL.

J is TRBJ2-3 and V is TRBV11-2; the D is unclear. Germline CDR1 is SGHAT and CDR2 is FQNNGV. Trimming shortened V by 3 bases and J by 3 bases, and 1 base separated the two germline ends. This CDR3 has 11 residues. The CDR3 is CASSFTDTQYF. The CDR3 coding sequence is TGTGCCAGCAGCTTTACAGATACGCAGTATTTT.

The rearrangement links TRBV4-1 to TRBJ2-2; no firm D call. This CDR3 is 16 amino acids long. V lost 0 bases to trimming and J lost 4 bases, with 12 bases between them. Germline CDR1 is MGHRA and CDR2 is YSYEKL. CDR3 coding DNA: TGCGCCAGCAGCCAAGAGGCTTATGAGAGCACCGGGGAGCTGTTTTTT. Amino acid sequence: CASSQEAYESTGELFF.

The chain couples TRBV2 to TRBJ1-2, with D unresolved. Trimming cost V 6 bases and J 5 bases, with 13 bases left between them. The CDR3 has 13 amino acids. Germline V CDR1 and CDR2: SNHLY, FYNNEI. CDR3 sequence reads: CASRTNEPYGYTF. The CDR3 DNA sequence: TGTGCCAGCAGGACGAACGAACCTTATGGCTACACCTTC.

The J gene is TRBJ2-7, the V gene TRBV19, with TRBD1 matching over 11 bases. This CDR3 is built from 14 residues. Germline V lookup: CDR1 LNHDA, CDR2 SQIVND (reference sequence). V dropped 4 bases and J dropped 5; count of bases not matched to a gene: 4. The CDR3 is CASSTWDRGDEQYF. The CDR3 DNA is TGTGCCAGTAGTACGTGGGACAGGGGGGACGAGCAGTACTTC.

The chain joins TRBV6-5 to TRBJ1-5; D uncertain. The germline gives CDR1 MNHEY, CDR2 SVGAGI. The CDR3 is made up of 15 amino acids. The V and J ends lost 5 bases and 0 bases respectively, with 11 bases between them. CDR3 in DNA: TGTGCCAGCAGTCCCAATCCTTATAGCAATCAGCCCCAGCATTTT. Protein sequence: CASSPNPYSNQPQHF.

This chain uses TRBV10-3 with TRBJ2-1; no reliable D call. Germline-derived CDR1 and CDR2 are ENHRY and SYGVKD. Trimming cost V 4 bases and J 5 bases, with 6 bases left between them. The CDR3 runs to 12 residues. The CDR3 DNA reads TGTGCCATCAGTGCCTCAGACAATGAGCAGTTCTTC. Translation gives CAISASDNEQFF.

The rearrangement joins TRBV11-2 to TRBJ2-1; 7 bases line up with TRBD2. Losses at the gene ends were 5 bases for V and 8 bases for J; bases not matched to a gene: 6. The CDR3 has 13 residues. The germline gives CDR1 SGHAT, CDR2 FQNNGV. This chain's CDR3 is CASSPFGRDEQFF. The CDR3 DNA sequence: TGTGCCAGCAGCCCCTTTGGGAGGGATGAGCAGTTCTTC.

The V gene is TRBV21-1, the J gene TRBJ1-5. TRBV21-1 is reported as a pseudogene. This CDR3 is 19 amino acids long. The CDR3 DNA follows: TGTGCCAGCAGCAGTGCTGTGGGGAGGTATACTAGAAGCAATCAGCCCCAGCATTTT. This gives the protein CASSSAVGRYTRSNQPQHF.

CDR3 nucleotides: TGTGCCAGCAGCTTGGAGATAGCGGGAACATCCTACAATGAGCAGTTCTTC. Protein: CASSLEIAGTSYNEQFF. The V call is TRBV7-2, the J call TRBJ2-1; 8 nucleotides agree with TRBD2. J was trimmed by 1 base and V by 3 bases; bases with no gene match: 8. Germline V CDR1 and CDR2: SGHTA, FQGNSA. The CDR3 runs to 17 residues.

V is TRBV7-9 and J is TRBJ2-7; 9 bases map to TRBD2. CDR3 length: 15 residues. The V segment lost 5 bases and the J segment 5 bases; nucleotides outside the gene matches: 10. CDR1 SEHNR and CDR2 FQNEAQ come from the germline V gene (reference sequence). DNA for the CDR3: TGTGCCAGCAGCGCGGGAGGGGAGGGCCGGAACGAGCAGTACTTC. It yields the protein CASSAGGEGRNEQYF.

This clone was recorded a few times. The V and J genes are TRBV5-1 and TRBJ1-1, with D perhaps TRBD1 (5 bases). V lost 3 bases and J lost 4, with 13 bases in between. The CDR3 has 14 residues. Germline V gene data show CDR1 as SGHRS and CDR2 as YFSETQ. The CDR3 protein is CASSSAMGGTEAFF. CDR3 nucleotide sequence: TGCGCCAGCAGCTCGGCTATGGGGGGCACTGAAGCTTTCTTT. Full variable domain (remainder filled in from reference TRBV5-1 and TRBJ1-1): KAGVTQTPRYLIKTRGQQVTLSCSPISGHRSVSWYQQTPGQGLQFLFEYFSETQRNKGNFPGRFSGRQFSNSRSEMNVSTLELGDSALYLCASSSAMGGTEAFFGQGTRLTVV.

V and J are TRBV25-1 and TRBJ2-7; D is uncertain. Germline lookup yields CDR1 MGHDK and CDR2 SYGVNS. The CDR3 totals 12 residues. The V and J ends lost 5 bases and 6 bases respectively, with 11 bases between them. This chain's CDR3 is CASSPSLGEQYF. DNA for the CDR3: TGTGCCAGCAGTCCCTCCTTAGGCGAGCAGTACTTC.

J is TRBJ1-5 and V is TRBV27; no firm D call. V lost 2 bases and J 6 bases, leaving 8 bases between the germline ends. This CDR3 comprises 13 residues. Per the germline V gene, CDR1 is MNHEY and CDR2 is SMNVEV (reference sequence). The CDR3 sequence: CASSLKGGQPQHF. CDR3 nucleotide sequence: TGTGCCAGCAGTTTAAAGGGAGGTCAGCCCCAGCATTTT.

V is TRBV10-1 and J is TRBJ2-2; D gene unclear. Germline loops: CDR1 WNHNN, CDR2 SYGVQD (reference sequence). Trimming removed 1 base at V and 0 bases at J, with 18 bases between. The CDR3 totals 19 residues. The CDR3 sequence is CASSELSPRSIPNTGELFF. CDR3 nucleotides: TGCGCCAGCAGTGAGTTGTCCCCACGTTCAATCCCGAACACCGGGGAGCTGTTTTTT.

This chain joins TRBV7-8 and TRBJ2-7, with 12 positions matching TRBD2. CDR1 is SGHVS, CDR2 FQNEAQ, per germline. With 5 bases clipped from V and 2 bases from J, the junction kept 4 bases outside the gene matches. This CDR3 is built from 15 residues. CDR3 coding DNA: TGTGCCAGCAGCCGGACTAGCGGGACCCCCTACGAGCAGTACTTC. It yields the protein CASSRTSGTPYEQYF.

V is TRBV7-9 and J is TRBJ2-3, with TRBD2 matching over 7 bases. With V trimmed by 1 base and J by 4 bases, 2 bases remained unmatched. The CDR3 spans 14 residues. Per germline, CDR1 SEHNR and CDR2 FQNEAQ (reference sequence). The CDR3 DNA sequence: TGTGCCAGCAGCTTAGGGGAGGGCCCAGATACGCAGTATTTT. Its protein product is CASSLGEGPDTQYF.

This clone appeared once. This sequence joins TRBV7-9 and TRBJ1-1; possibly TRBD1 for D (5 bases). The CDR3 covers 13 residues. Germline V CDR1 and CDR2: SEHNR, FQNEAQ (reference sequence). The germline V and J ends were trimmed by 4 bases and 6 bases, with 12 bases remaining between them. The CDR3 region is CASSSGPRAEAFF. CDR3 bases: TGTGCCAGCAGCTCGGGACCCAGGGCTGAAGCTTTCTTT.

J is TRBJ2-5 and V is TRBV5-4, with 9 positions matching TRBD2. Unmatched junction bases numbered 9, after V lost 1 base and J lost 2 bases. The CDR3 consists of 17 residues. Looked up from germline, CDR1 is SGHNT and CDR2 is YYREEE (reference sequence). CDR3 DNA sequence: TGTGCCAGCAGCTTGAATAGCGGGAGATCTTGGCAAGAGACCCAGTACTTC. This gives the protein CASSLNSGRSWQETQYF.

This clone was seen just once. The rearrangement joins TRBV27 to TRBJ2-4; TRBD2 agrees at 8 bases. The junction had 14 bases not matched to a gene; V was cut back by 1 base and J by 9 bases. This CDR3 has 17 residues. CDR1 and CDR2 from the germline V gene are MNHEY and SMNVEV (reference sequence). The CDR3: CASSLFSSGPLTGIQYF. For the CDR3, the DNA is TGTGCCAGCAGTTTATTCTCTAGCGGGCCACTAACGGGCATTCAGTACTTC.

This rearrangement joins TRBV15 to TRBJ2-5; 11 positions agree with TRBD1. This CDR3 comprises 15 residues. V trimming: 2 bases; J trimming: 5 bases; junction bases outside the gene matches: 4. The V gene's germline CDR1 is LNHNV and CDR2 YYDKDF (reference sequence). The CDR3 loop is CATSRWTGGEETQYF. The CDR3 coding sequence is TGTGCCACCAGCAGATGGACAGGGGGCGAGGAGACCCAGTACTTC.

This chain links TRBV12-5 with TRBJ1-5, with 9 bases lining up with TRBD1. The germline V gene encodes CDR1 LGHNT and CDR2 FRNRAP. Trimming removed 2 bases from V and 3 bases from J; junction bases left unmatched: 5. The CDR3 sequence is 16 residues long. The CDR3 DNA is TGTGCTAGTGGTTTGTGGACAGGGGATACCAATCAGCCCCAGCATTTT. It encodes CASGLWTGDTNQPQHF.

The rearrangement uses TRBV14 and TRBJ2-5; no definite D call. This CDR3 has 14 amino acids. Germline V lookup: CDR1 SGHDN, CDR2 FVKESK. V lost 0 bases, J lost 0 bases, and 5 bases lay in between. The CDR3 coding sequence is TGTGCCAGCAGCCAAGAACTGAACCAAGAGACCCAGTACTTC. As protein: CASSQELNQETQYF.

The chain carries TRBV2 and TRBJ2-4; a possible D gene is TRBD2 (6 bases). The germline gives CDR1 SNHLY, CDR2 FYNNEI. This CDR3 spans 15 amino acids. The germline V and J ends were trimmed by 6 bases and 0 bases, with 12 bases remaining between them. CDR3 region: CASRGGGAAKNIQYF. The CDR3, as DNA: TGTGCCAGCAGGGGTGGAGGGGCAGCCAAAAACATTCAGTACTTC.

The chain links TRBV30 to TRBJ2-3, with a possible D match to TRBD2 (6 bases). CDR3 length equals 14 residues. Trimming removed 2 bases from V and 0 bases from J, with 9 bases in between. Germline CDR1 and CDR2: GTSNPN and SVGIG (reference sequence). The CDR3 region has the DNA TGTGCCTGGAGTCCCAGCGGGAGCACAGATACGCAGTATTTT. This codes for CAWSPSGSTDTQYF.

V gene TRBV4-1 combines with J gene TRBJ2-7; the D gene is possibly TRBD2 (5 bases). V was pared by 5 bases and J by 5 bases, with 22 bases between. The CDR3 consists of 16 residues. Per the germline V gene, CDR1 is MGHRA and CDR2 is YSYEKL. For the CDR3, the DNA is TGCGCCAGCAGCGCCCAACCGGAGGAAGGCGTTGACGAGCAGTACTTC. This sequence encodes CASSAQPEEGVDEQYF.

The J gene is TRBJ2-7, the V gene TRBV27, with TRBD2 matching over 7 bases. Per the germline V gene, CDR1 is MNHEY and CDR2 is SMNVEV (reference sequence). V lost 3 bases and J lost 7; bases outside the gene matches: 9. The CDR3 spans 14 residues. The CDR3 sequence: CASSFGGWGKEQYF. The CDR3 DNA reads TGTGCCAGCAGTTTCGGGGGGTGGGGGAAAGAGCAGTACTTC.